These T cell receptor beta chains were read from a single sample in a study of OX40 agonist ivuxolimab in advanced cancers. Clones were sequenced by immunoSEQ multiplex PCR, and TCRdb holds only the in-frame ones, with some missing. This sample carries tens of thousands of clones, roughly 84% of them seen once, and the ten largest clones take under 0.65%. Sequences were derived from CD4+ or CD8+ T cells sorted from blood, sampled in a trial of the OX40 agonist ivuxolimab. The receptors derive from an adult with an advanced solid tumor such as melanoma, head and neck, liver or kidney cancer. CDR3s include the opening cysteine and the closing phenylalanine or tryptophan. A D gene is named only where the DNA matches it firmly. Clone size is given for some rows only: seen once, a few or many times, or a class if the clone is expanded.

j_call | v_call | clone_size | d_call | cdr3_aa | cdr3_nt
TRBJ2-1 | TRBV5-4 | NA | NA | CASSLGLGSRKEQFF | TGTGCCAGCAGCTTGGGCCTCGGGTCTCGGAAAGAGCAGTTCTTC
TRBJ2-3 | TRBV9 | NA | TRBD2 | CASSVAPSGRIAQYF | TGTGCCAGCAGCGTAGCCCCTAGCGGGAGAATAGCGCAGTATTTT
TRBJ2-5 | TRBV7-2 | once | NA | CASSPVGGTQYF | TGTGCCAGCAGCCCCGTCGGAGGGACCCAGTACTTC
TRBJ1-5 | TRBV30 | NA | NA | CAWSGGEASNQPQHF | TGTGCCTGGAGTGGGGGGGAAGCGAGCAATCAGCCCCAGCATTTT
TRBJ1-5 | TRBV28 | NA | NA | CASTLRREAYSNQPQHF | TGTGCCAGCACTCTAAGAAGGGAAGCCTATAGCAATCAGCCCCAGCATTTT
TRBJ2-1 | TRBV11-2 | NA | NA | CASSLDVEQFF | TGTGCCAGCAGCTTAGATGTAGAGCAGTTCTTC
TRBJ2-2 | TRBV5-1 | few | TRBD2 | CASSPLAGNTGELFF | TGCGCCAGCAGCCCGCTAGCGGGAAACACCGGGGAGCTGTTTTTT
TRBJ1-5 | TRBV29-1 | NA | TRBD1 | CSVGTGENQPQHF | TGCAGCGTGGGGACAGGAGAGAATCAGCCCCAGCATTTT
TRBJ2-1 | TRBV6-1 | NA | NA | CASSESPSGHEQFF | TGTGCCAGCAGTGAAAGTCCCTCCGGCCATGAGCAGTTCTTC
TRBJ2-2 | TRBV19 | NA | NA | CASRSTPRNTGELFF | TGTGCCAGTAGATCAACTCCCCGGAACACCGGGGAGCTGTTTTTT
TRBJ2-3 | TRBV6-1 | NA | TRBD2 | CASSPTSGSLDTQYF | TGTGCCAGCAGTCCCACTAGCGGGAGTTTGGATACGCAGTATTTT
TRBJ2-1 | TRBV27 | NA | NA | CASSGQSRDGEQFF | TGTGCCAGCAGCGGACAGTCCCGGGACGGGGAGCAGTTCTTC
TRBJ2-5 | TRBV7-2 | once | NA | CASSQGQRQETQYF | TGTGCCAGCAGCCAAGGACAGAGACAAGAGACCCAGTACTTC
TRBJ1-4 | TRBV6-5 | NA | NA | CASSDTGNEKLFF | TGTGCCAGCAGTGACACAGGGAATGAAAAACTGTTTTTT
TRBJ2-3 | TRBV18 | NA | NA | CASSPQLSTDTQYF | TGTGCCAGCTCACCACAACTAAGCACAGATACGCAGTATTTT
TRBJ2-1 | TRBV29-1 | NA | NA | CSVEGREDDLNEQFF | TGCAGCGTTGAAGGGCGGGAAGACGACCTCAATGAGCAGTTCTTC
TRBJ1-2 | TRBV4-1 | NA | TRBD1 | CASSQRQGAVYGYTF | TGCGCCAGCAGCCAGAGACAGGGGGCTGTCTATGGCTACACCTTC
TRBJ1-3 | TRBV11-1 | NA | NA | CASSHSGNTIYF | TGTGCCAGCAGCCACTCTGGAAACACCATATATTTT
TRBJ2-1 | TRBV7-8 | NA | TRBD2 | CASSLRTRGNEQFF | TGTGCCAGCAGCTTAAGGACTAGGGGTAATGAGCAGTTCTTC
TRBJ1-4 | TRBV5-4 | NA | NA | CASSTDRHEKLFF | TGTGCCAGCAGCACCGACAGACATGAAAAACTGTTTTTT
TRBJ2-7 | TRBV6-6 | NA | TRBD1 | CASRSGTAYEQYF | TGTGCCAGCAGGTCCGGGACAGCCTACGAGCAGTACTTC
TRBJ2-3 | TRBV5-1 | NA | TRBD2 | CASSLGSSTSGRTDTQYF | TGCGCCAGCAGCTTGGGATCCTCGACTAGCGGGAGAACAGATACGCAGTATTTT
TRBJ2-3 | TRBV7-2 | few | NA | CASSLGSGRSADTQYF | TGTGCCAGCAGCTTAGGGAGTGGGAGGAGCGCAGATACGCAGTATTTT
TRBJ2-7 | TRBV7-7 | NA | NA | CASSLDSGWEQYF | TGTGCTAGCAGCTTAGACAGCGGTTGGGAGCAGTACTTC
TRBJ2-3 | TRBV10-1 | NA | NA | CASSESSESTDTQYF | TGCGCCAGCAGTGAGTCTAGCGAGAGCACAGATACGCAGTATTTT